Sequencing of this T cell receptor (beta chain) was carried out in a study of T cells in Graves' hyperthyroidism and ophthalmopathy. Orbital computed tomography, thyroid ultrasound, serum thyroxine and TRAb, and clinical symptoms together informed the diagnoses. Overall study results and limits: Expanded thyroid clonotypes (above 0.001) were mostly also found in blood.

The germline V gene has CDR1 SEHNR and CDR2 FQNEAQ (reference sequence). CDR3 length equals 15 residues. The ends were cut back, 5 bases at V and 4 bases at J, with 14 bases in the middle. Regions amplified from RNA transcripts were the TCR beta CDR3 regions. RT-PCR in the first round (using the HTBI primer set) targeted the TCR CDR3. Each CDR3 protein is one row after TCRdb ran MiXCR on the multiplex PCR reads. In the table there are fewer than 400,000 distinct CDR3 sequences, approximately 14% of which are singletons. A note on this clonotype: Antigen unknown.

Material: blood. This sequence originates from a woman under 30 with Graves' hyperthyroidism that later progressed to Graves' ophthalmopathy. V gene TRBV7-9 combines with J gene TRBJ1-4; D is perhaps TRBD1 (5 bases). In DNA, the CDR3 is TGTGCCAGCAGCCCACGGGACCGCGATAATGAAAAACTGTTTTTT. Its translation is CASSPRDRDNEKLFF.